Listed below are T cell receptor beta chains from one sample, sequenced in a study of CD8 T cells in Susac syndrome. TCRdb passed the immunoSEQ multiplex PCR reads through MiXCR, listing each CDR3 protein once. The repertoire holds around 200,000 distinct CDR3 sequences, with about 93% as singletons. The sequenced material came from CD8+ T cells from PBMCs. The origin of the receptors is a human donor with multiple sclerosis. The CDR3 runs from the conserved cysteine through the conserved F or W. The D gene is left open where the match is weak. A clone size is listed for some rows: how often the clone was seen (once, few, many), or a class if it is expanded.

clone size	J gene	D gene	V gene	CDR3 protein	CDR3 DNA
once	TRBJ1-2	-	TRBV6-6	CASQGWGPEYGYTF	TGTGCCAGCCAGGGATGGGGGCCCGAGTATGGCTACACCTTC
-	TRBJ1-3	-	TRBV7-9	CASSHGFRENTIYF	TGTGCCAGCAGCCATGGGTTCCGTGAAAACACCATATATTTT
-	TRBJ2-3	TRBD2	TRBV12-3/TRBV12-4	CASSFGGGTDTQYF	TGTGCCAGCAGTTTTGGCGGGGGGACGGATACGCAGTATTTT
-	TRBJ2-1	-	TRBV28	CASSLWGGEQFF	TGTGCCAGCAGTTTATGGGGGGGTGAGCAGTTCTTC
-	TRBJ2-1	-	TRBV7-9	CASSLVADAQFF	TGTGCCAGCAGCTTAGTGGCAGATGCGCAGTTCTTC
-	TRBJ2-7	-	TRBV4-1	CASSQGPYEQYF	TGCGCCAGCAGCCAGGGACCCTACGAGCAGTACTTC
-	TRBJ2-2	-	TRBV27	CASSRGTGELFF	TGTGCCAGCAGTCGGGGCACCGGGGAGCTGTTTTTT
-	TRBJ2-1	-	TRBV19	CASSFGRSSYNEQFF	TGTGCCAGTAGTTTTGGTAGAAGCTCCTACAATGAGCAGTTCTTC
-	TRBJ2-1	-	TRBV30	CAWSGGGGNEQFF	TGTGCCTGGAGTGGGGGTGGGGGCAATGAGCAGTTCTTC
once	TRBJ1-1	-	TRBV13	CASEGSNTEAFF	TGTGCCAGCGAGGGCAGTAACACTGAAGCTTTCTTT
-	TRBJ2-3	-	TRBV9	CASSVDQDTQYF	TGTGCCAGCAGCGTAGATCAAGATACGCAGTATTTT